Below, 9 T cell receptor beta chains from the same sample are listed, as sequenced in a study of T cell responses to AZD1222 COVID-19 vaccine. Sequenced by immunoSEQ multiplex PCR; TCRdb stores in-frame clones only, minus some. There are 97,000 or so clones in the sample; around nine tenths occur only once, and less than 3.5% lies in the top ten. The source was peripheral blood, collected on day 0 of AZD1222 vaccination. The source is an adult in good health.

Concerning this clone itself: The same CDR3 is also encoded by other DNA sequences in this sample. The chain uses TRBV3-1 (or the pseudogene TRBV3-2) and TRBJ2-1; a possible D gene is TRBD2 (5 bases). Trimming left V 1 base short and J 1 base short, with 8 bases between. The CDR3 runs 15 residues. Per the germline V gene, CDR1 is LGHDT and CDR2 is YNNKEL (reference sequence). Here the CDR3 reads CASSQGTSSYNEQFF. Written as DNA, the CDR3 is TGTGCCAGCAGCCAAGGGACTTCATCCTACAATGAGCAGTTCTTC.

J is TRBJ1-1 and V is TRBV21-1; the table's TRBD1 call for D was not verified on the DNA. TRBV21-1 is termed a pseudogene. This CDR3 comprises 12 residues. CDR3 bases: TGTGCCAATGAGACAGGGTTGACTGAAGCTTTCTTT. It codes for CANETGLTEAFF.

The gene calls are TRBV10-3 and TRBJ1-5; 11 positions match TRBD1. With V trimmed by 10 bases and J by 3 bases, 11 bases remained unmatched. CDR3 length equals 16 residues. The germline V gene encodes CDR1 ENHRY and CDR2 SYGVKD. For the CDR3, the DNA is TGTGCCACCACCCCCGGGACAGGGGGACTCAATCAGCCCCAGCATTTT. As protein: CATTPGTGGLNQPQHF.

The rearrangement joins TRBV7-2 to TRBJ1-2, with TRBD1 identical over 7 bases. The V gene end was trimmed by 6 bases and the J gene end by 6 bases; junction bases not matched to a gene: 13. Germline assignment: CDR1 SGHTA and CDR2 FQGNSA. This CDR3 is built from 15 residues. CDR3 sequence reads: CASRVSTRGAHGYTF. CDR3 coding DNA: TGTGCCAGCAGAGTTTCCACCAGGGGGGCTCATGGCTACACCTTC.

The chain couples TRBV19 to TRBJ1-1, with 8 nucleotides matching TRBD1. Germline V gene data show CDR1 as LNHDA and CDR2 as SQIVND (reference sequence). The CDR3 has 15 amino acids. Trimming took 3 bases from V and 1 from J; bases not matched to a gene: 4. CDR3 nucleotides: TGTGCCAGTAGTATTCAGGGGACAGGGAACACTGAAGCTTTCTTT. Its translation is CASSIQGTGNTEAFF.

The V call is TRBV10-2, the J call TRBJ1-1, with D tentatively TRBD1 (5 bases). V was pared by 2 bases and J by 3 bases, with 13 bases between. Germline V CDR1 and CDR2: WSHSY, SAAADI. The CDR3 covers 15 residues. Written as DNA, the CDR3 is TGCGCCAGCAGTGAGGCCTGGGACCAGGACACTGAAGCTTTCTTT. This gives the protein CASSEAWDQDTEAFF.

The chain is built from TRBV9 and TRBJ2-3; D is ambiguous. The CDR3 extends over 12 amino acids. With 0 bases removed from V and 4 bases from J, the gap between germline ends came to 3 bases. Germline CDR1 is SGDLS and CDR2 is YYNGEE. For the CDR3, the DNA is TGTGCCAGCAGCGTAGCTCCAGATACGCAGTATTTT. Its translation is CASSVAPDTQYF.

The rearrangement uses TRBV5-1 and TRBJ1-1; 9 bases line up with TRBD1. The V gene end was trimmed by 0 bases and the J gene end by 9 bases; junction bases not matched to a gene: 9. The CDR3 spans 15 residues. CDR1 SGHRS and CDR2 YFSETQ come from the germline V gene. CDR3 coding DNA: TGCGCCAGCAGCTTGGATGGGATAGGGACAGGGAAAGCTTTCTTT. It is translated as CASSLDGIGTGKAFF. Supplemented by reference TRBV5-1 and TRBJ1-1, the full variable domain reads KAGVTQTPRYLIKTRGQQVTLSCSPISGHRSVSWYQQTPGQGLQFLFEYFSETQRNKGNFPGRFSGRQFSNSRSEMNVSTLELGDSALYLCASSLDGIGTGKAFFGQGTRLTVV.

With respect to this clone: This CDR3 is also generated by other DNA sequences in the sample. This chain connects TRBV19 to TRBJ2-7; no reliable D call. The CDR3 covers 15 residues. Per the germline V gene, CDR1 is LNHDA and CDR2 is SQIVND (reference sequence). Trimming cost V 3 bases and J 5 bases, with 17 bases left between them. The CDR3 nucleotides read TGTGCCAGTAGTATGAAGGGTAGGATAGGAGACGAGCAGTACTTC. This encodes CASSMKGRIGDEQYF.